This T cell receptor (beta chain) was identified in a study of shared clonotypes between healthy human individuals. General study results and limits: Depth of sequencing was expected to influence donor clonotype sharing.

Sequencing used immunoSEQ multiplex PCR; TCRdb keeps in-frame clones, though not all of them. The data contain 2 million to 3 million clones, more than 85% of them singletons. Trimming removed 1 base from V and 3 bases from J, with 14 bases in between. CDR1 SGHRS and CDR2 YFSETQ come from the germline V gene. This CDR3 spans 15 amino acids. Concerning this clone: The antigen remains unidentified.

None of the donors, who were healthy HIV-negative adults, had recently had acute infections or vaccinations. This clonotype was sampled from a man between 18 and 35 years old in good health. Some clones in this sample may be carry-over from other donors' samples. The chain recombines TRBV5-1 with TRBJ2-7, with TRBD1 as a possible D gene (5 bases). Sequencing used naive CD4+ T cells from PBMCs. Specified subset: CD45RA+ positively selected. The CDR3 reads CASSLLDSGHYEQYF. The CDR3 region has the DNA TGCGCCAGCAGCTTGCTTGATTCAGGGCACTACGAGCAGTACTTC.